This record covers a single TCR beta chain. This sample was included in a study of blood T cell repertoires in COVID-19. In the study overall: The origin of the acute and convalescent COVID-19 samples was the United States, Italy and Spain.

The CDR3 length is 15 residues. The V gene lost 3 bases and the J gene lost 5 bases, with 16 bases spanning the gap. Germline CDR1 KGHSH, CDR2 LQKENI. Assay: immunoSEQ multiplex PCR; the TCRdb copy retains only in-frame clones and omits some. Among approximately 200,000 clones listed, around 84% were seen once. This TCR came from a man aged 50-60 years with acute or convalescent COVID-19. This chain connects TRBV18 to TRBJ1-2; D may be TRBD1 (6 bases). The sequencing sample was made of peripheral blood. CDR3 amino acids: CASSPFNRERYGYTF. CDR3 sequence (DNA): TGTGCCAGCTCACCTTTCAACAGGGAGAGATATGGCTACACCTTC.